Presented here are 32 T cell receptor beta chains from one specimen sequenced in a study of CD8 T cells in ankylosing spondylitis. TCRdb ran MiXCR on the 5' RACE reads and lists one entry per CDR3 protein. The data contain hundreds of thousands of distinct CDR3 sequences, more than 20% of them seen just once; the ten biggest clones take up around 14%. Sample: blood, either unsorted or a sorted T cell fraction (not recorded which). Receptor source: a male donor with ankylosing spondylitis or in good health (not recorded which).

The V call is TRBV13, the J call TRBJ2-5; 8 positions match TRBD1. V shed 5 bases and J 5 bases; nucleotides not matched to a gene: 10. Per the germline V gene, CDR1 is PRHDT and CDR2 is FYEKMQ (reference sequence). The CDR3 totals 15 residues. The chain's CDR3 is CASSRDRGESETQYF. CDR3 DNA: TGTGCCAGCAGCAGAGACAGGGGAGAATCGGAGACCCAGTACTTC. Together with reference TRBV13 and TRBJ2-5, the CDR3 gives the full variable domain: AAGVIQSPRHLIKEKRETATLKCYPIPRHDTVYWYQQGPGQDPQFLISFYEKMQSDKGSIPDRFSAQQFSDYHSELNMSSLELGDSALYFCASSRDRGESETQYFGPGTRLLVL.

The chain employs TRBV2 and TRBJ2-1; D is possibly TRBD2 (6 bases). V lost 5 bases to trimming and J lost 8 bases, with 10 bases between them. This CDR3 has 12 residues. Germline V gene sequence: CDR1 SNHLY, CDR2 FYNNEI. The CDR3 bases are TGTGCCAGCAGTCGGGCGGGGCATGAGCAGTTCTTC. Translating it yields CASSRAGHEQFF. Full variable domain (rest looked up from reference TRBV2 and TRBJ2-1): EPEVTQTPSHQVTQMGQEVILRCVPISNHLYFYWYRQILGQKVEFLVSFYNNEISEKSEIFDDQFSVERPDGSNFTLKIRSTKLEDSAMYFCASSRAGHEQFFGPGTRLTVL.

The J gene is TRBJ2-1, the V gene TRBV4-1, with D perhaps TRBD1 or TRBD2 (5 bases each). There are 16 residues in the CDR3. V was cut by 4 bases and J by 6 bases, with 19 bases left in between. Germline V gene sequence: CDR1 MGHRA, CDR2 YSYEKL. The CDR3: CASSPTVGATSNEQFF. In DNA form, the CDR3 reads TGCGCCAGCAGCCCTACCGTCGGGGCTACAAGCAATGAGCAGTTCTTC.

This clonotype was picked up a small number of times. The gene calls are TRBV29-1 and TRBJ2-3; D is unclear. There are 14 residues in the CDR3. Trimming took off 0 bases at V and 2 bases at J, with 9 bases between the two ends. Looked up from germline, CDR1 is SQVTM and CDR2 is ANQGSEA. Here the CDR3 DNA reads TGCAGCGTTGAAGATCGGACCCTCACAGATACGCAGTATTTT. Translating gives CSVEDRTLTDTQYF.

The gene calls are TRBV7-9 and TRBJ2-5, with D unclear. Per the germline V gene, CDR1 is SEHNR and CDR2 is FQNEAQ (reference sequence). This CDR3 spans 13 amino acids. Trimming removed 3 bases at V and 2 bases at J, with 7 bases between. In DNA form, the CDR3 reads TGTGCCAGCAGCTTCGGCAGACAAGAGACCCAGTACTTC. Amino acids: CASSFGRQETQYF. The full variable domain, completed using reference TRBV7-9 and TRBJ2-5, is DTGVSQNPRHKITKRGQNVTFRCDPISEHNRLYWYRQTLGQGPEFLTYFQNEAQLEKSRLLSDRFSAERPKGSFSTLEIQRTEQGDSAMYLCASSFGRQETQYFGPGTRLLVL.

This clonotype was seen a handful of times. The gene calls are TRBV12-3 or TRBV12-4 and TRBJ1-4; possible D gene TRBD1, 6 bases. V was trimmed by 1 base and J by 8 bases, leaving 11 bases between them. The CDR3 is 14 residues long. In nucleotides, the CDR3 is TGTGCCAGCAGTTTAGTCCTAACAGGGGAAAAACTGTTTTTT. Protein: CASSLVLTGEKLFF.

The sample holds a few counts of this clonotype. The chain combines TRBV20-1 with TRBJ2-7; no clear D. The CDR3 is made up of 14 amino acids. V was pared by 4 bases and J by 3 bases, with 16 bases between. CDR1 DFQATT and CDR2 SNEGSKA come from the germline V gene (reference sequence). CDR3 sequence reads: CSATDRKMSYEQYF. DNA of the CDR3: TGCAGTGCTACTGATCGTAAGATGAGCTACGAGCAGTACTTC.

This clonotype was recorded a few times. The chain joins TRBV2 to TRBJ2-2; TRBD1 matches at 7 bases. The V and J ends lost 3 bases and 0 bases, in that order; junction bases with no gene match: 4. The length of the CDR3 is 16 residues. Germline CDR1 reads SNHLY; CDR2 reads FYNNEI. CDR3: CASSDLGTANTGELFF. As DNA, the CDR3 is TGTGCCAGCAGTGACCTCGGGACAGCGAACACCGGGGAGCTGTTTTTT.

The J gene is TRBJ2-1, the V gene TRBV4-1; TRBD1 agrees at 10 bases. CDR1 is MGHRA and CDR2 is YSYEKL in the germline V gene. Unmatched junction bases numbered 13, after V lost 3 bases and J lost 8 bases. CDR3 length: 17 amino acids. In DNA, the CDR3 is TGCGCCAGCAGCCATGATAAAACGGGACAGGGGCGGTATGAGCAGTTCTTC. Encoded protein: CASSHDKTGQGRYEQFF.

The chain carries TRBV20-1 and TRBJ2-3; 10 bases align to TRBD1. With V trimmed by 0 bases and J by 0 bases, 0 bases remained unmatched. The CDR3 consists of 15 residues. Germline loops: CDR1 DFQATT, CDR2 SNEGSKA (reference sequence). DNA for the CDR3: TGCAGTGCTAGAGAGGACAGGGGGAGCACAGATACGCAGTATTTT. Its translation is CSAREDRGSTDTQYF.

This clonotype came up a few times. V gene TRBV28 combines with J gene TRBJ1-5, with D hard to call. In germline, CDR1 is MDHEN, CDR2 SYDVKM. V was pared by 3 bases and J by 4 bases, with 10 bases between. CDR3 length equals 14 residues. The CDR3 DNA reads TGTGCCAGCAGTTTTGGGATGGTTAATCAGCCCCAGCATTTT. Translation: CASSFGMVNQPQHF.

The chain has TRBV29-1 and TRBJ1-1; D uncertain. The germline V gene encodes CDR1 SQVTM and CDR2 ANQGSEA. V was shortened by 2 bases and J by 7 bases, with 14 bases between the two germline ends. The length of the CDR3 is 13 residues. CDR3 region: CSVESKAQFEAFF. CDR3 sequence (DNA): TGCAGCGTTGAATCCAAGGCCCAGTTTGAAGCTTTCTTT.

This clonotype was counted between two and nine times. The chain uses TRBV7-9 and TRBJ2-1; 7 positions agree with TRBD2. Per germline, CDR1 SEHNR and CDR2 FQNEAQ (reference sequence). Trimming at V came to 8 bases and at J to 7 bases, leaving 14 bases not matched to a gene. There are 15 residues in the CDR3. CDR3 sequence (DNA): TGTGCCAGCTCCCGGGACTACACCTCGGCAAATGAGCAGTTCTTC. Its translation is CASSRDYTSANEQFF.

The CDR3 region is CASSWTSGLGYEQYF. The DNA for the CDR3 is TGTGCCAGCAGTTGGACTAGCGGGCTTGGCTACGAGCAGTACTTC. This chain uses TRBV2 with TRBJ2-7, with TRBD2 matching over 11 bases. Germline loops: CDR1 SNHLY, CDR2 FYNNEI. Trimming removed 5 bases from V and 3 bases from J; junction bases left unmatched: 6. The CDR3 sequence is 15 residues long.

This sequence joins TRBV7-9 and TRBJ2-7; 12 bases are a match to TRBD1. This CDR3 spans 13 amino acids. CDR1 is SEHNR and CDR2 is FQNEAQ in the germline V gene (reference sequence). Trimming cost V 8 bases and J 5 bases; bases outside gene matches: 4. This chain's CDR3 is CASWGTGGNEQYF. The CDR3 DNA follows: TGTGCCAGCTGGGGGACAGGGGGCAACGAGCAGTACTTC. Using reference TRBV7-9 and TRBJ2-7 for the parts outside the CDR3, the full variable domain is DTGVSQNPRHKITKRGQNVTFRCDPISEHNRLYWYRQTLGQGPEFLTYFQNEAQLEKSRLLSDRFSAERPKGSFSTLEIQRTEQGDSAMYLCASWGTGGNEQYFGPGTRLTVT.

The rearrangement uses TRBV12-3 or TRBV12-4 and TRBJ1-1; D is perhaps TRBD1 (5 bases). The CDR3 runs 13 residues. V lost 1 base and J lost 4, with 7 bases in between. CDR3 in amino acids: CASSLGGFTEAFF. The CDR3 nucleotides are TGTGCCAGCAGTTTAGGGGGGTTCACTGAAGCTTTCTTT.

V usage is TRBV12-3 or TRBV12-4 and J usage is TRBJ2-6, with 12 bases that match TRBD2. J lost 1 base, V lost 6 bases, and 7 bases had no gene match. This CDR3 contains 18 residues. The CDR3, as DNA: TGTGCCAGCAGACTGACTAGCGGGAGAAGATCTGGGGCCAACGTCCTGACTTTC. It specifies CASRLTSGRRSGANVLTF.

The chain has TRBV3-1 and TRBJ2-5; no definite D call. This CDR3 comprises 12 residues. The germline CDR1 and CDR2 sequences are LGHDT and YNNKEL (reference sequence). V was cut by 7 bases and J by 5 bases, with 11 bases left in between. CDR3 in DNA: TGTGCCAGCAACCAGGCCGGGGAGACCCAGTACTTC. This gives the protein CASNQAGETQYF.

The CDR3 DNA is TGTGCCAGCAGCTTTCTTGATGAAAAACTGTTTTTT. It translates to CASSFLDEKLFF. This sequence joins TRBV5-6 and TRBJ1-4, with unresolved D. The CDR3 spans 12 residues. Germline CDR1 SGHDT, CDR2 YYEEEE. V was pared by 2 bases and J by 6 bases, with 5 bases between.

This rearrangement joins TRBV24-1 to TRBJ2-5, with a possible D match to TRBD1 (6 bases). Trimming removed 3 bases at V and 5 bases at J, with 24 bases between. This CDR3 has 18 residues. Germline V gives CDR1 KGHDR, CDR2 SFDVKD. CDR3 nucleotide sequence: TGTGCCACCAGTGATCAGTCACAGGGAAGGGGGTTAGGGGAGACCCAGTACTTC. Translation: CATSDQSQGRGLGETQYF.

J is TRBJ2-1 and V is TRBV12-3 or TRBV12-4, with 8 bases lining up with TRBD2. V dropped 7 bases and J dropped 8; count of bases not matched to a gene: 13. The CDR3 is 15 residues long. CDR3 coding DNA: TGTGCCAGCACCCACGGGGGGGCCGAAGTCGATGAGCAGTTCTTC. It yields the protein CASTHGGAEVDEQFF.

The chain recombines TRBV12-5 with TRBJ2-3; D is unresolved. The germline gives CDR1 LGHNT, CDR2 FRNRAP. Trimming pared 4 bases from V and 3 bases from J, leaving 5 bases between. The CDR3 totals 12 residues. Here the CDR3 reads CASGSRTDTQYF. The DNA of the CDR3 is TGTGCTAGTGGTTCTAGAACAGATACGCAGTATTTT.

This chain joins TRBV3-1 and TRBJ2-7; possible D gene TRBD2, 6 bases. Trimming removed 4 bases from V and 3 bases from J, with 10 bases in between. The germline CDR1 and CDR2 sequences are LGHDT and YNNKEL (reference sequence). The CDR3 is 13 residues long. CDR3 loop: CASSPRELYEQYF. CDR3 coding DNA: TGTGCCAGCAGCCCTCGGGAGCTCTACGAGCAGTACTTC.

This rearrangement joins TRBV9 to TRBJ2-1; D possibly uses TRBD1 or TRBD2 (5 bases each). This CDR3 is built from 16 residues. Trimming took 0 bases from V and 5 from J, leaving 15 bases between them. From germline, CDR1 is SGDLS and CDR2 YYNGEE. For the CDR3, the DNA is TGTGCCAGCAGCGTAGGTATTAGGGACGGGAACAATGAGCAGTTCTTC. Translated: CASSVGIRDGNNEQFF.

The chain joins TRBV29-1 to TRBJ2-1; 7 bases fit TRBD1. The CDR3 is 15 residues long. Looked up from germline, CDR1 is SQVTM and CDR2 is ANQGSEA. The V gene end was trimmed by 6 bases and the J gene end by 7 bases; junction bases not matched to a gene: 15. For the CDR3, the DNA is TGCAGCGTCCGGACAGGTCTGTCTGTCGGGAATGAGCAGTTCTTC. Encoded protein: CSVRTGLSVGNEQFF.

The chain joins TRBV5-6 to TRBJ2-1; no reliable D call. The germline gives CDR1 SGHDT, CDR2 YYEEEE. CDR3 length: 15 amino acids. The germline V and J ends were trimmed by 4 bases and 0 bases, with 11 bases remaining between them. The CDR3 reads CASSIYLSSYNEQFF. The CDR3 DNA reads TGTGCCAGCAGCATCTACCTAAGCTCCTACAATGAGCAGTTCTTC.

V usage is TRBV5-1 and J usage is TRBJ1-5, with 7 bases matching TRBD1. The CDR3 length is 14 residues. CDR1 is SGHRS, CDR2 YFSETQ, per germline. V lost 0 bases to trimming and J lost 9 bases; unmatched junction nucleotides: 6. The DNA of the CDR3 is TGCGCCAGCAGCTTGGGACAGGGAGAATGGCCCCAGCATTTT. This translates into CASSLGQGEWPQHF.

The chain joins TRBV7-9 to TRBJ2-2, with D tentatively TRBD1 (6 bases). Germline CDR1 is SEHNR and CDR2 is FQNEAQ (reference sequence). This CDR3 has 17 amino acids. V shed 5 bases and J shed 0 bases, with 16 bases lying between them. CDR3 sequence reads: CASSPVLKGANTGELFF. In DNA form, the CDR3 reads TGTGCCAGCAGCCCGGTCTTGAAGGGGGCGAACACCGGGGAGCTGTTTTTT.

The genes are TRBV2 and TRBJ2-7; D is possibly TRBD2 (6 bases). The CDR3 is 19 residues long. The germline V gene has CDR1 SNHLY and CDR2 FYNNEI. Trimming took 5 bases from V and 1 from J, leaving 27 bases between them. In DNA form, the CDR3 reads TGTGCCAGCAGTTTAGCGATGTCTAGCGTGGAATATCGATCCTACGAGCAGTACTTC. It specifies CASSLAMSSVEYRSYEQYF.

V and J are TRBV18 and TRBJ2-5; 11 bases fit TRBD1. The CDR3 contains 16 residues. Germline values: CDR1 KGHSH, CDR2 LQKENI. Germline trimming cut 6 bases from V and 4 bases from J; bases unmatched to any gene: 10. CDR3 coding DNA: TGTGCCAGCTCCCCCTTGGACAGGGGGCTCGGAGAGACCCAGTACTTC. The encoded protein is CASSPLDRGLGETQYF.

This clonotype was counted only a few times. The CDR3 sequence: CSARPLVEGVGYEQYF. In DNA form, the CDR3 reads TGCAGTGCTAGGCCCCTAGTCGAGGGGGTCGGGTACGAGCAGTACTTC. This chain links TRBV20-1 with TRBJ2-7; tentative D call: TRBD1 (6 bases). Trimming pared 3 bases from V and 4 bases from J, leaving 22 bases between. Per the germline V gene, CDR1 is DFQATT and CDR2 is SNEGSKA (reference sequence). CDR3 length: 16 residues.

This clonotype was detected a few times. The genes are TRBV24-1 and TRBJ2-7, with no clear D. V dropped 0 bases and J dropped 9 bases, with 11 bases sitting between them. CDR3 length: 13 residues. Germline CDR1 and CDR2: KGHDR and SFDVKD. The CDR3 DNA sequence: TGTGCCACCAGTGATTTGAACTCGCCACTGCAGTACTTC. Translated, it gives CATSDLNSPLQYF.